A selection of T cell receptor beta chains follows, all from one sample in a study of CD8+ T cells in alopecia areata. Assay: immunoSEQ multiplex PCR; the TCRdb copy retains only in-frame clones and omits some. The profile covers 95,000 to 100,000 clones, with 60% to 75% appearing a single time and about a sixth taken by the ten largest. Sample: CD8+ T cells sorted from blood, taken at week 4, from a patient treated with tofacitinib. The origin of the receptors is a human donor with alopecia areata. Each CDR3 is given with its conserved first and last residue. A D gene is named only where the DNA matches it firmly. Rows give clone size only sometimes, using once, few, many, or a class for an expanded clone.

clone size	D gene	J gene	V gene	CDR3 DNA	CDR3 protein
.	.	TRBJ1-1	TRBV4-3	TGCGCCAGCAGCCAAGATGAGGGTACGAACACTGAAGCTTTCTTT	CASSQDEGTNTEAFF
.	.	TRBJ2-5	TRBV5-6	TGTGCCAGCAGCCATTGGGACGGATGGGAGACCCAGTACTTC	CASSHWDGWETQYF
few	.	TRBJ2-5	TRBV7-9	TGTGCCAGCATCCCCCCCACAGTTGGGAGTCAAGAGACCCAGTACTTC	CASIPPTVGSQETQYF
.	.	TRBJ1-5	TRBV4-1	TGCGCCAGCAGCCAGGGGGTAGGGATCCCGGCCCAGCATTTT	CASSQGVGIPAQHF
.	.	TRBJ1-1	TRBV27	TGTGCCAGCAGTTCTGGGAACACTGAAGCTTTCTTT	CASSSGNTEAFF
.	.	TRBJ1-5	TRBV4-3	TGCGCCAGCAGCCAAGATCGGCAGGGTGCGGGCCATCAGCCCCAGCATTTT	CASSQDRQGAGHQPQHF
few	TRBD2	TRBJ2-7	TRBV15	TGTGCCACCAGCCAGGGGGGACTAGCGGATACCTACGAGCAGTACTTC	CATSQGGLADTYEQYF
.	.	TRBJ2-5	TRBV6-5	TGTGCCAGCAGTTCCCTTAACACCGACCAAGAGACCCAGTACTTC	CASSSLNTDQETQYF
.	.	TRBJ1-2	TRBV23-1	TGCGCCAGCAGTCAATCTCCAGGATTGGCCCTGACAGAGCATTATGGCTACACCTTC	CASSQSPGLALTEHYGYTF
.	.	TRBJ2-3	TRBV9	TGTGCCAGCAGCGTTGGACCTTTAAGCACAGATACGCAGTATTTT	CASSVGPLSTDTQYF
.	.	TRBJ2-2	TRBV15	TGTGCCACCAGCAGAGTGGAGGACTACCGGACCGGGGAGCTGTTTTTT	CATSRVEDYRTGELFF
few	.	TRBJ1-1	TRBV9	TGTGCCAGCTCCGACGCCAGGATGAACACTGAAGCTTTCTTT	CASSDARMNTEAFF
.	TRBD1	TRBJ1-2	TRBV30	TGTGCCTGGCGGGACAGATATGGCTACACCTTC	CAWRDRYGYTF
.	.	TRBJ2-7	TRBV28	TGTGCCAGCAGCTCAATCGGCTACGAGCAGTACTTC	CASSSIGYEQYF
.	.	TRBJ2-6	TRBV9	TGTGCCAGCAGCGCCGCCGGCTCTGGGGCCAACGTCCTGACTTTC	CASSAAGSGANVLTF
few	.	TRBJ2-5	TRBV19	TGTGCCAGTAGTATTGGCGGGACACAAGAGACCCAGTACTTC	CASSIGGTQETQYF
.	.	TRBJ2-5	TRBV5-4	TGTGCCAGCAGCTGGGGGCTGGAGACCCAGTACTTC	CASSWGLETQYF
.	.	TRBJ2-7	TRBV5-6	TGTGCCAGCAGCTCCGTCGTTGGCGCCTACGAGCAGTACTTC	CASSSVVGAYEQYF
.	.	TRBJ2-7	TRBV7-9	TGTGCCAGCAGCTTAGGTGTGGGCGAGCAGTACTTC	CASSLGVGEQYF
.	.	TRBJ1-1	TRBV6-5	TGTGCCAGCAGTCCCGGGACATGGAACACTGAAGCTTTCTTT	CASSPGTWNTEAFF
few	.	TRBJ1-1	TRBV27	TGTGCCAGCAGTTTATATATGGGCCGCTCTGAAGCTTTCTTT	CASSLYMGRSEAFF
once	TRBD2	TRBJ2-5	TRBV15	TGTGCCACCAGCTCGGGAGGGGACCAAGAGACCCAGTACTTC	CATSSGGDQETQYF
.	TRBD2	TRBJ2-3	TRBV7-9	TGTGCCAGCAGCCCGTGGACTAGCGGGGGGGCTAAGACAGATACGCAGTATTTT	CASSPWTSGGAKTDTQYF
few	.	TRBJ1-2	TRBV29-1	TGCAGCGTTGTATCTGAGAACTATGGCTACACCTTC	CSVVSENYGYTF
.	.	TRBJ1-2	TRBV6-5	TGTGCCAGCAGCCCGTCCTACTGGCAGAAGGATGGCTACACCTTC	CASSPSYWQKDGYTF
few	TRBD2	TRBJ2-7	TRBV4-1	TGCGCCAGCAGCCAAGATTGGCGGGGGGCAGGGGAGCAGTACTTC	CASSQDWRGAGEQYF
.	TRBD1	TRBJ2-3	TRBV29-1	TGCAGCGTTCGGCCGGGACAGGGGGCAGATACGCAGTATTTT	CSVRPGQGADTQYF
.	TRBD1	TRBJ2-1	TRBV6-1	TGTGCCAGCAGACAGGGGGACAATGAGCAGTTCTTC	CASRQGDNEQFF
few	.	TRBJ2-6	TRBV15	TGTGCCACCAGCGGAGTCTCTGGGGCCAACGTCCTGACTTTC	CATSGVSGANVLTF
.	.	TRBJ2-7	TRBV20-1	TGCAGTGCTACAGTTTCCTACGAGCAGTACTTC	CSATVSYEQYF
.	TRBD2	TRBJ2-7	TRBV29-1	TGCAGCGTTGTCGAAGGACTAGCGGTTTCCTACGAGCAGTACTTC	CSVVEGLAVSYEQYF
.	TRBD1	TRBJ1-1	TRBV27	TGTGCCAGCAGTTTATGGGAGGGGACAGCAAACACTGAAGCTTTCTTT	CASSLWEGTANTEAFF
.	TRBD1	TRBJ2-5	TRBV9	TGTGCCAGCAGCGAGACAGGGTGGGAGACCCAGTACTTC	CASSETGWETQYF
few	TRBD1	TRBJ2-1	TRBV11-1	TGTGCCAGCAGCTTCCGGTCAGGGGGTTTCTACAATGAGCAGTTCTTC	CASSFRSGGFYNEQFF
.	TRBD1	TRBJ1-2	TRBV4-1	TGCGCCAGCAGCCAAACAGGGGTGGGCGGCTACACCTTC	CASSQTGVGGYTF
few	.	TRBJ1-4	TRBV27	TGTGCCAGCAGTTTAGACGGTCTTGCAACTAATGAAAAACTGTTTTTT	CASSLDGLATNEKLFF
few	TRBD2	TRBJ2-1	TRBV6-5	TGTGCCAGCAGCGTAGCGGGAGGGCCTGGCAATGAGCAGTTCTTC	CASSVAGGPGNEQFF
few	.	TRBJ1-4	TRBV5-1	TGCGCCAGCAGCACGGGGGAGCGGGCATCAAATGAAAAACTGTTTTTT	CASSTGERASNEKLFF